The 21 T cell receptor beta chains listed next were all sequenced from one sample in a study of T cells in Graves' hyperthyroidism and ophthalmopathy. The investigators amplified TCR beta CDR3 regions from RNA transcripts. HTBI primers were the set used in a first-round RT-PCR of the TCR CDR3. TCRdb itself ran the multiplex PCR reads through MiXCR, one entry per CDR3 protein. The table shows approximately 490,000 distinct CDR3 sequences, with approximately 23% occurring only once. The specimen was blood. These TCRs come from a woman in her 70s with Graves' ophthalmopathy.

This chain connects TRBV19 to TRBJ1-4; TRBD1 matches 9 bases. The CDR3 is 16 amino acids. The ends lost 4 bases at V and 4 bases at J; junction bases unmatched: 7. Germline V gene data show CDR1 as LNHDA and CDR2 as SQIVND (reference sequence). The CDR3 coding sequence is TGTGCCAGTAGTACGGGACAGGGAAACTTTAATGAAAAACTGTTTTTT. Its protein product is CASSTGQGNFNEKLFF.

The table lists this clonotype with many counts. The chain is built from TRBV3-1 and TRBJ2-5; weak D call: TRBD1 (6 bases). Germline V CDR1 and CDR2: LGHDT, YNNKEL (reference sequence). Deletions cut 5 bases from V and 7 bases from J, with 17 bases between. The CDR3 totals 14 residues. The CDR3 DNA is TGTGCCAGCAGCACGGACAGACGGGTTGGGACCCAGTACTTC. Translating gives CASSTDRRVGTQYF.

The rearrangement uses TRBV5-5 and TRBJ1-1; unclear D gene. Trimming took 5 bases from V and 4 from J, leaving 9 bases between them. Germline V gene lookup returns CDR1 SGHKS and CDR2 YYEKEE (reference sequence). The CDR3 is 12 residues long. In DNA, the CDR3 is TGTGCCAGCAGTCGACACGGCACTGAAGCTTTCTTT. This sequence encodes CASSRHGTEAFF.

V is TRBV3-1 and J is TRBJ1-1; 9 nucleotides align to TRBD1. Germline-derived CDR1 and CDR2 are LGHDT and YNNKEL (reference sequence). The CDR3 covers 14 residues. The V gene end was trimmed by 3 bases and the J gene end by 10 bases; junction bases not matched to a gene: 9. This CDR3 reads CASSHAGGTGIAFF. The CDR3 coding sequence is TGTGCCAGCAGCCACGCGGGTGGGACAGGGATAGCTTTCTTT.

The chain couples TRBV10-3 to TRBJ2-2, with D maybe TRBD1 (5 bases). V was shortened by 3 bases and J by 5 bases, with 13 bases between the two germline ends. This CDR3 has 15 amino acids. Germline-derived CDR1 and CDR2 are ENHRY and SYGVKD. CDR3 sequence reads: CAISDQGTKTGELFF. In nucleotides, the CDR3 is TGTGCCATCAGTGATCAGGGTACTAAAACCGGGGAGCTGTTTTTT.

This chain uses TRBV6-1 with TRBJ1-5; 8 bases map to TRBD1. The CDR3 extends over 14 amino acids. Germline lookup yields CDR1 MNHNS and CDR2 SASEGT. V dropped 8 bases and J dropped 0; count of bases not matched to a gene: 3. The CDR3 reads CASAGGSSNQPQHF. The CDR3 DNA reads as TGTGCCAGCGCAGGGGGCTCTAGCAATCAGCCCCAGCATTTT.

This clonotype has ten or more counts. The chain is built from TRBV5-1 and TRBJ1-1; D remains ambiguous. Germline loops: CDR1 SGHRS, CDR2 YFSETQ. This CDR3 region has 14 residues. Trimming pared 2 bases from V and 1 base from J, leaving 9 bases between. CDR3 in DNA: TGCGCCAGCAGCTTCTTGGCAGGGAACACTGAAGCTTTCTTT. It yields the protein CASSFLAGNTEAFF.

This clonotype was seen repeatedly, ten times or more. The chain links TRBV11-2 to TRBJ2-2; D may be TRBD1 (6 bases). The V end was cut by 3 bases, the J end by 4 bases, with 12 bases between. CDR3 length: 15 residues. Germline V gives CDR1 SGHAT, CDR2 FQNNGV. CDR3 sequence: CASSLPGTTTGELFF. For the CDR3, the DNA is TGTGCCAGCAGCTTGCCCGGGACAACCACCGGGGAGCTGTTTTTT.

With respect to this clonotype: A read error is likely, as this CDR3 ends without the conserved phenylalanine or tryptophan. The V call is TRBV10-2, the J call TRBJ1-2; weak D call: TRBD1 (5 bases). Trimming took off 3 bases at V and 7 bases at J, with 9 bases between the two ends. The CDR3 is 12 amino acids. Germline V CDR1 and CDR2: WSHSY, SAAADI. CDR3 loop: CASSDPRVGYTL. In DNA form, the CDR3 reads TGCGCCAGCAGTGACCCCAGGGTTGGCTACACCCTC.

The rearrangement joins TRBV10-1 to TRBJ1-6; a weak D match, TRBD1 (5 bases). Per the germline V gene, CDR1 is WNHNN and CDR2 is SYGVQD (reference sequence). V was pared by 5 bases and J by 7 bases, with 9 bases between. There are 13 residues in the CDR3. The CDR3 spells CASSKGENSPLHF. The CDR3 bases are TGCGCCAGCAGTAAAGGGGAGAATTCACCCCTCCACTTT.

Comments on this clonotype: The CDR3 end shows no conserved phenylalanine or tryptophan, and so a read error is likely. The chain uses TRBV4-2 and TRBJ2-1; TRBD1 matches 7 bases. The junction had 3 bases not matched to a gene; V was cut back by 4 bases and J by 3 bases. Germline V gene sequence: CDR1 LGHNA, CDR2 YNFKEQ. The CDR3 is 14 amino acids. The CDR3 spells CASSRDRDYNEQFL. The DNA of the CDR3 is TGTGCCAGCAGCCGAGACAGGGACTACAATGAGCAGTTCCTC.

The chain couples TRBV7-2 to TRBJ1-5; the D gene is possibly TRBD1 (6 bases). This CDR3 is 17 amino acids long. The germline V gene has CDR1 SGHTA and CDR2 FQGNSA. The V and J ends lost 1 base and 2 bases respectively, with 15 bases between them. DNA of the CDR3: TGTGCCAGCAGCTTAGGGGGGGGCAACAATGGCAATCAGCCCCAGCATTTT. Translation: CASSLGGGNNGNQPQHF.

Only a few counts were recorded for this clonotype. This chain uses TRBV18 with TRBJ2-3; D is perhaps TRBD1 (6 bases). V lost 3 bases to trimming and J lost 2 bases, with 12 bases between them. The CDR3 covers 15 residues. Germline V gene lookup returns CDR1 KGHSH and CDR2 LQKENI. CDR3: CASSPGHRTTDTQYF. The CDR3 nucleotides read TGTGCCAGCTCACCGGGACACCGAACCACAGATACGCAGTATTTT.

The DNA for the CDR3 is TGTGCCACCAGGGACAGGGTTTCTAGCACAGATACGCAGTATTTT. It encodes CATRDRVSSTDTQYF. The V gene is TRBV15, the J gene TRBJ2-3, with 8 bases aligning to TRBD1. The CDR3 has 15 amino acids. CDR1 LNHNV and CDR2 YYDKDF come from the germline V gene (reference sequence). Trimming removed 6 bases from V and 0 bases from J; junction bases left unmatched: 5.

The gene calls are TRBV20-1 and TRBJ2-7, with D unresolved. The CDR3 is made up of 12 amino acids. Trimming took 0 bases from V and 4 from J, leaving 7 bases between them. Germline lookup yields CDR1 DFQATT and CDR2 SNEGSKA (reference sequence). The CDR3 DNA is TGCAGTGCTAGAGATCGTCGGTACGAGCAGTACTTC. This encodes CSARDRRYEQYF.

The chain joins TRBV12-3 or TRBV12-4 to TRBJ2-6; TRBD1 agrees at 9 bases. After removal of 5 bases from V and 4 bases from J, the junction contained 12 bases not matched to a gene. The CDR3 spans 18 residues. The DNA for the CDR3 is TGTGCCAGCAGTGCCGGGACAGGGTCCTTGAGGGGGGCCAACGTCCTGACTTTC. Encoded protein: CASSAGTGSLRGANVLTF.

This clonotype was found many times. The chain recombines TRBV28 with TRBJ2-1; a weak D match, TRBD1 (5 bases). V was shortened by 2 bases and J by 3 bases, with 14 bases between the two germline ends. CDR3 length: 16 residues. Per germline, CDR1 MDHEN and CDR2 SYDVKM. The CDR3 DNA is TGTGCCAGCAGTTTAAGCCAGGGTAGTGGCTACAATGAGCAGTTCTTC. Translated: CASSLSQGSGYNEQFF. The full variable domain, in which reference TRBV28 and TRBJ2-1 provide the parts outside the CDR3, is DVKVTQSSRYLVKRTGEKVFLECVQDMDHENMFWYRQDPGLGLRLIYFSYDVKMKEKGDIPEGYSVSREKKERFSLILESASTNQTSMYLCASSLSQGSGYNEQFFGPGTRLTVL.

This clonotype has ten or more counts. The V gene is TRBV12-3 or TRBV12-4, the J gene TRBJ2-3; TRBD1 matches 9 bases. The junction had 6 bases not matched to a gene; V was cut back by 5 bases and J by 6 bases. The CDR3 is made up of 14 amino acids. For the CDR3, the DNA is TGTGCCAGCAGTCGAAGACAGGGGGGGGATACGCAGTATTTT. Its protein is CASSRRQGGDTQYF.

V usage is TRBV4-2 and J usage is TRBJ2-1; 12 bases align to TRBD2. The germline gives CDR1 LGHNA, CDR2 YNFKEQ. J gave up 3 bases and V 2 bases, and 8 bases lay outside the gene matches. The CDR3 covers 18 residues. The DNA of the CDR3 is TGTGCCAGCAGCCAATTTCTAGCGGGAGGGCCGAGCTACAATGAGCAGTTCTTC. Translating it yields CASSQFLAGGPSYNEQFF.

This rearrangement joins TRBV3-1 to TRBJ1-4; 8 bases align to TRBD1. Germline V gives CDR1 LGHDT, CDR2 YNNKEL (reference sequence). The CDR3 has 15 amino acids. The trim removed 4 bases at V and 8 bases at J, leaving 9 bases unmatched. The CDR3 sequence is CASSPSDRVREKLFF. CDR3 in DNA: TGTGCCAGCAGCCCCTCGGACAGGGTGAGAGAAAAACTGTTTTTT.

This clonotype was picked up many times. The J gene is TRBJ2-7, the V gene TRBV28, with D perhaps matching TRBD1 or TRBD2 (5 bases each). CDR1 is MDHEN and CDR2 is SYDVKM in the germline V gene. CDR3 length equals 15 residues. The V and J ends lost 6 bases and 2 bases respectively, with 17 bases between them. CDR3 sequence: CASRRTGTETYEQYF. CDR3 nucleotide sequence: TGTGCCAGCAGAAGAACCGGGACGGAAACCTACGAGCAGTACTTC.